Below are 15 T cell receptor beta chains sequenced from a single sample in a study of cytomegalovirus exposure and HLA in healthy donors. PCR was performed using 60 Vbeta and 13 Jbeta primers. Only in-frame clones appear in the TCRdb table, and some are missing; sequencing was by immunoSEQ multiplex PCR. The sample includes under 150,000 clones, about 78% of them seen just once. Sequenced: PBMCs. All receptors come from a human donor in good health.

This chain uses TRBV7-2 with TRBJ1-4, with unresolved D. V was trimmed by 6 bases and J by 3 bases, leaving 14 bases between them. This CDR3 is built from 15 residues. Germline V gene lookup returns CDR1 SGHTA and CDR2 FQGNSA. CDR3: CASSLVGLPNEKLFF. In DNA, the CDR3 is TGTGCCAGCAGTCTAGTTGGTTTGCCTAATGAAAAACTGTTTTTT.

J is TRBJ2-3 and V is TRBV30; possible D gene TRBD2, 6 bases. V lost 0 bases, J lost 4 bases, and 8 bases lay in between. CDR1 is GTSNPN and CDR2 is SVGIG in the germline V gene (reference sequence). The CDR3 has 13 amino acids. The DNA of the CDR3 is TGTGCCTGGAGTGTAAGGAGGGCAGATACGCAGTATTTT. Its translation: CAWSVRRADTQYF.

The chain couples TRBV27 to TRBJ2-2; 8 positions match TRBD1. V dropped 5 bases and J dropped 0; count of bases not matched to a gene: 8. The CDR3 covers 17 residues. Germline V CDR1 and CDR2: MNHEY, SMNVEV (reference sequence). The CDR3 DNA follows: TGTGCCAGCAGTAGAACAGGGGGACCCTCGAACACCGGGGAGCTGTTTTTT. Translation gives CASSRTGGPSNTGELFF.

The V call is TRBV13, the J call TRBJ2-7; D not resolved. The CDR3 spans 12 residues. The germline gives CDR1 PRHDT, CDR2 FYEKMQ (reference sequence). With 7 bases removed from V and 7 bases from J, the gap between germline ends came to 14 bases. In nucleotides, the CDR3 is TGTGCCAGCACCCTCCTTGTCGGGGAGCAGTACTTC. The encoded protein is CASTLLVGEQYF.

As regards this clone: Other DNA sequences in the sample encode the same CDR3. The chain links TRBV7-9 to TRBJ1-2, with D possibly matching TRBD1 (6 bases). The germline CDR1 and CDR2 sequences are SEHNR and FQNEAQ (reference sequence). V was clipped by 5 bases and J by 6 bases, with 16 bases between them. CDR3 length: 14 amino acids. The CDR3 DNA follows: TGTGCCAGCAGCACGCAGCAGGGGTGGGATGGCTACACCTTC. Translated: CASSTQQGWDGYTF.

The chain combines TRBV19 with TRBJ2-2; weak D call: TRBD1 (5 bases). The CDR3 spans 14 residues. Trimming pared 5 bases from V and 5 bases from J, leaving 12 bases between. Per germline, CDR1 LNHDA and CDR2 SQIVND (reference sequence). CDR3 sequence: CASSQGARTGELFF. In DNA form, the CDR3 reads TGTGCCAGTAGTCAAGGGGCCCGAACCGGGGAGCTGTTTTTT.

J is TRBJ2-7 and V is TRBV19; 8 nucleotides match TRBD1. The CDR3 runs 14 residues. The ends lost 7 bases at V and 7 bases at J; junction bases unmatched: 12. CDR1 and CDR2 (germline): LNHDA, SQIVND (reference sequence). CDR3: CASTPTGEAGEQYF. For the CDR3, the DNA is TGTGCCAGTACCCCGACAGGGGAGGCTGGAGAGCAGTACTTC.

CDR3 in amino acids: CASSPPYQPQHF. The CDR3 bases are TGTGCCAGCAGTCCTCCCTATCAGCCCCAGCATTTT. V and J are TRBV28 and TRBJ1-5; D unclear. CDR1 MDHEN and CDR2 SYDVKM come from the germline V gene. The CDR3 is 12 amino acids. Trimming stripped 5 bases from V and 5 bases from J, with 7 bases between.

The chain carries TRBV5-1 and TRBJ2-7; D not certain. The CDR3 length is 14 residues. The ends were cut back, 2 bases at V and 2 bases at J, with 11 bases in the middle. Looked up from germline, CDR1 is SGHRS and CDR2 is YFSETQ. The CDR3 coding sequence is TGCGCCAGCAGCTTAAATGGTGCGACCTACGAGCAGTACTTC. Amino acids: CASSLNGATYEQYF.

The table lists this clone with a count of one. The chain carries TRBV6-5 and TRBJ2-1, with D possibly TRBD1 on 5 matching bases. The CDR3 sequence is 15 residues long. The germline V and J ends were trimmed by 5 bases and 2 bases, with 13 bases remaining between them. CDR1 and CDR2 (germline): MNHEY, SVGAGI. The DNA of the CDR3 is TGTGCCAGCAGTCCCCGACAGTCTGCCTACAATGAGCAGTTCTTC. Translated, it gives CASSPRQSAYNEQFF.

The chain recombines TRBV7-3 with TRBJ1-1; D remains ambiguous. The germline CDR1 and CDR2 sequences are SGHTA and FQGTGA. V lost 1 base, J lost 11 bases, and 14 bases lay in between. This CDR3 is 13 amino acids long. For the CDR3, the DNA is TGTGCCAGCAGCTTAAGCCCGGGAGCGAGTGCTTTCTTT. Protein: CASSLSPGASAFF.

V usage is TRBV6-6 and J usage is TRBJ1-5; 12 positions match TRBD1. The CDR3 is 16 residues long. Germline CDR1 is MNHNY and CDR2 is SVGAGI (reference sequence). J was trimmed by 7 bases and V by 7 bases; bases with no gene match: 11. The CDR3 loop is CASTDSSGTGGQPQHF. CDR3 in DNA: TGTGCCAGCACCGATTCATCCGGGACAGGGGGCCAGCCCCAGCATTTT.

The chain uses TRBV19 and TRBJ2-2, with D perhaps matching TRBD2 (5 bases). Per germline, CDR1 LNHDA and CDR2 SQIVND (reference sequence). Between the trimmed V and J ends, which lost 7 bases and 7 bases, there was a span of 13 bases. This CDR3 comprises 13 residues. CDR3: CASTVTGFGELFF. CDR3 nucleotides: TGTGCCAGTACCGTAACGGGGTTCGGGGAGCTGTTTTTT.

This clone was observed once. V and J are TRBV7-2 and TRBJ1-1; TRBD1 matches 7 bases. CDR1 SGHTA and CDR2 FQGNSA come from the germline V gene. Trimming cost V 3 bases and J 8 bases; bases outside gene matches: 9. This CDR3 region has 14 residues. The CDR3: CASSFREAGGEAFF. The CDR3 DNA sequence: TGTGCCAGCAGCTTTAGGGAAGCAGGGGGAGAAGCTTTCTTT.

This chain connects TRBV11-2 to TRBJ2-7; 10 nucleotides line up with TRBD1. CDR1 is SGHAT, CDR2 FQNNGV, per germline. This CDR3 comprises 14 residues. With V trimmed by 5 bases and J by 6 bases, 7 bases remained unmatched. Written as DNA, the CDR3 is TGTGCCAGCAGCCCCCGGGACAGGGGAGGCGAGCAGTACTTC. The encoded protein is CASSPRDRGGEQYF.